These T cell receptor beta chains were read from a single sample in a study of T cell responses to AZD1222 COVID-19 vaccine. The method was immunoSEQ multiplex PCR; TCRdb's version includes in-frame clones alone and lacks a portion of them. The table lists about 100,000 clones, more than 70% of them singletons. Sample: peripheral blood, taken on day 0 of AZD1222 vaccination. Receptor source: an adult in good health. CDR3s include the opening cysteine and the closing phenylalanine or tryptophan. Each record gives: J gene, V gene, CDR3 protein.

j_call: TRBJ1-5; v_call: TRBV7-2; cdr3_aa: CASSPDNREGQPQHF
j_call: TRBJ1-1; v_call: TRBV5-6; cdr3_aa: CASSLYGGTEAFF
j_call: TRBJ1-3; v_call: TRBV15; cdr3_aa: CATSRDKITGNTIYF
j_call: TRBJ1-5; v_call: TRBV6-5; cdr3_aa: CASSTDANQPQHF
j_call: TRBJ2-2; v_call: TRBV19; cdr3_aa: CASRVLLVDTGELFF
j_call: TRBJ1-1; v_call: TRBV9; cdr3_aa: CASSVGQGTEAFF
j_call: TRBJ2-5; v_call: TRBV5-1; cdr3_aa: CASSFPGLAGDQETQYF
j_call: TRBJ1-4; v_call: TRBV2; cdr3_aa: CASSRQGPANEKLFF
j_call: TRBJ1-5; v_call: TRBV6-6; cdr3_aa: CASSAGSTGNQPQHF
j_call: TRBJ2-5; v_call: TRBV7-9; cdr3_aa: CASSLGQVKETQYF
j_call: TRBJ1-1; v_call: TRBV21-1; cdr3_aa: CASSRLTRTGAFF
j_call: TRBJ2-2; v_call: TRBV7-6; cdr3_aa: CASSLDPQGAGENTGELFF
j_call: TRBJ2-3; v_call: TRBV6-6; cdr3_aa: CASSLGTGSTDTQYF
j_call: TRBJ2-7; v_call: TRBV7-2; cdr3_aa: CASSLENYYEQYF
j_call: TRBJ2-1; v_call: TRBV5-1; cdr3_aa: CASSYREADKQFF
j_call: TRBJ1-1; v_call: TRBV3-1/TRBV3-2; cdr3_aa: CASSPSSLTEAFF
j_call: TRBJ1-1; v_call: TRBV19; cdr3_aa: CASSSQDTEAFF
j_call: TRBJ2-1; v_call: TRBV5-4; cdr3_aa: CASSPSGVPGHEQFF
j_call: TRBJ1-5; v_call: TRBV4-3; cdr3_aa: CASSQVDGLAQHF
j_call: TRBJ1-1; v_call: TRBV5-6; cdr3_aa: CASSYRDRETEAFF
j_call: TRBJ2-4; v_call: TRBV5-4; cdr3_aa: CASSLGRGLGNIQYF
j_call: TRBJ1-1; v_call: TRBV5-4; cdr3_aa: CASSLVGSNTEAFF
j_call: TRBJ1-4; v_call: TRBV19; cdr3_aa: CASRLGTLPTNEKLFF
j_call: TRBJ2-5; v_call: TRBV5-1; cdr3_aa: CASSLVLGPQETQYF
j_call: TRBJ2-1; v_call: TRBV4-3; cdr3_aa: CASSRTSGTSGGALGNEQFF
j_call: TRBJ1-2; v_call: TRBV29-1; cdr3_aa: CSVGQGVGGYTF
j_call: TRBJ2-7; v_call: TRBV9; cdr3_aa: CASSAQAGFSYEQYF
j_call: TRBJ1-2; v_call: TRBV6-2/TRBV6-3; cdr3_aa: CASSYTRRQGLAGYTF
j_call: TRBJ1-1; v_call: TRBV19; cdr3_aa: CASSIQRVDGTEAFF
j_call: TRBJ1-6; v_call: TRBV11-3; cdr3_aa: CASKAGGYSPLHF
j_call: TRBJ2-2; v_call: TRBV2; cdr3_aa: CASNDKSSNTGELFF
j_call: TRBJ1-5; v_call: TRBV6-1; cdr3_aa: CASREDISNQPQHF
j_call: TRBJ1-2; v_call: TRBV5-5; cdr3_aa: CASSSGGYGYTF